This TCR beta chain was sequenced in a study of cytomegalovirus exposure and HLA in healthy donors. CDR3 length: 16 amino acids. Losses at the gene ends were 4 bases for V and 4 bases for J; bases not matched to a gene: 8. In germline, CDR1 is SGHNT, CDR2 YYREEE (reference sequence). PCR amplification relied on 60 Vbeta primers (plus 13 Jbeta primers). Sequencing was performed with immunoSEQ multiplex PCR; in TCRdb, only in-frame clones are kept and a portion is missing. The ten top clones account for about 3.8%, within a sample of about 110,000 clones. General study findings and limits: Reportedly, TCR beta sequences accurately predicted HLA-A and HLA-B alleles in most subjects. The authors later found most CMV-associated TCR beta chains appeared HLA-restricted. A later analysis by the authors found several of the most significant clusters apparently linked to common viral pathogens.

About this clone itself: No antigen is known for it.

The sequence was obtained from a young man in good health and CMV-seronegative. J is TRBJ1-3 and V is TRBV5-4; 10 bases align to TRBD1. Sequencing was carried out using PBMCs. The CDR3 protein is CASSQPGQGTGNTIYF. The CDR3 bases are TGTGCCAGCAGCCAGCCGGGACAGGGGACCGGAAACACCATATATTTT.